This entry concerns a single TCR beta chain. Trimming shortened V by 3 bases and J by 6 bases, and 8 bases separated the two germline ends. Per germline, CDR1 GTSNPN and CDR2 SVGIG (reference sequence). This CDR3 region has 12 residues. These data belong to a study of blood T cell repertoires in COVID-19. Across the study: Spain, Italy and the United States supplied samples that represented acute and convalescent COVID-19. The cDNA or gDNA used as material had been derived from T cells, B-cell-depleted T cells, or PBMCs.

How the authors handled the data: Amplifying reference gene primers gave estimates of nucleated cell counts. Sequencing used immunoSEQ multiplex PCR; TCRdb keeps in-frame clones, though not all of them. That table furnishes V, J and clone size, whereas the DNA furnished D and trimming. The repertoire consists of 200,000 or so clones, with 80% to 90% occurring once and the leading ten covering approximately 6.1%. The receptor was derived from a man older than 75 with acute or convalescent COVID-19. The chain links TRBV30 to TRBJ2-2; D uncertain. The specimen was peripheral blood. In DNA form, the CDR3 reads TGTGCCTGGAGAGATTTAGCCGGGGAGCTGTTTTTT. Its translation is CAWRDLAGELFF.